These 23 T cell receptor beta chains were all obtained from the same sample, sequenced in a study of T cell repertoires in cytomegalovirus infection. Antigen specificity for these receptors is unknown. TCRdb ran MiXCR on the reads and lists one entry per CDR3 protein. The sample consists of roughly 730,000 distinct CDR3 sequences, roughly 33% of them appearing once. The sample here was cultured PBMCs, taken from culture after CMV antigen stimulation. The receptor set was obtained from a human donor in good health (CMV status not recorded). Some clones in this sample may be carry-over from other donors' samples.

This clonotype was recorded a few times. This chain connects TRBV5-5 to TRBJ1-3; weak D call: TRBD1 (5 bases). This CDR3 has 16 residues. Germline V gives CDR1 SGHKS, CDR2 YYEKEE (reference sequence). Trimming stripped 4 bases from V and 6 bases from J, with 20 bases between. CDR3 coding DNA: TGTGCCAGCAGCCCCCGGGACCTCCCCCCTGCAAACACCATATATTTT. Protein sequence: CASSPRDLPPANTIYF.

The chain carries TRBV6-8 and TRBJ1-3; 8 bases match TRBD1. CDR3 size: 17 residues. V lost 6 bases and J lost 0; bases outside the gene matches: 10. Germline V lookup: CDR1 MNHGY, CDR2 SAAAGT. CDR3 protein: CASSLRTGQISGNTIYF. The CDR3 DNA reads TGTGCCAGCAGCCTCCGGACAGGGCAAATCTCTGGAAACACCATATATTTT.

This clonotype was picked up many times. The chain employs TRBV7-2 and TRBJ2-2, with D unresolved. CDR3 length equals 13 residues. V was pared by 2 bases and J by 7 bases, with 8 bases between. The germline gives CDR1 SGHTA, CDR2 FQGNSA. The DNA of the CDR3 is TGTGCCAGCAGCTTACTAGGCCTCGGGGAGCTGTTTTTT. Protein sequence: CASSLLGLGELFF.

This clonotype was seen a handful of times. The genes are TRBV6-6 and TRBJ1-5; perhaps TRBD1 as D (6 bases). V was cut by 5 bases and J by 6 bases, with 17 bases left in between. The CDR3 covers 15 residues. Germline assignment: CDR1 MNHNY and CDR2 SVGAGI (reference sequence). CDR3 coding DNA: TGTGCCAGCAGTGAGGGGGGTACGGTAGGTCAGCCCCAGCATTTT. Translating gives CASSEGGTVGQPQHF.

This chain links TRBV12-3 or TRBV12-4 with TRBJ2-7, with D hard to call. Trimming left V 6 bases short and J 5 bases short, with 14 bases between. The CDR3 covers 13 residues. The CDR3 is CASRVAGLDEQYF. For the CDR3, the DNA is TGTGCCAGCAGAGTTGCTGGTCTGGACGAGCAGTACTTC.

The J gene is TRBJ1-1, the V gene TRBV2; 9 bases agree with TRBD1. CDR3 length equals 14 residues. V gave up 8 bases and J gave up 4 bases; unmatched junction bases: 8. Germline CDR1 and CDR2: SNHLY and FYNNEI. In DNA form, the CDR3 reads TGTGCCAGCCAGGGACAGGGACGGATCACTGAAGCTTTCTTT. Amino acid sequence: CASQGQGRITEAFF.

Of note for this clonotype: A read error may produce the germline difference seen at one junction end. This chain uses TRBV5-3 with TRBJ2-4, with 9 bases lining up with TRBD1. TRBV5-3 has ORF status, its function being uncertain. The CDR3 consists of 13 residues. CDR3 DNA: TGTGCCAGCGCATCCGGGACAGGGTCAATTTTGGACTTC. Translated, it gives CASASGTGSILDF.

This clonotype is a singleton in its sample. The chain couples TRBV11-2 to TRBJ1-1, with TRBD1 identical over 7 bases. The junction had 9 bases not matched to a gene; V was cut back by 1 base and J by 7 bases. The CDR3 sequence is 15 residues long. Germline V gene sequence: CDR1 SGHAT, CDR2 FQNNGV. The CDR3 reads CASSLGMTGQDEAFF. As DNA, the CDR3 is TGTGCCAGCAGCTTAGGTATGACAGGGCAGGATGAAGCTTTCTTT.

The chain links TRBV6-1 to TRBJ2-7; weak D call: TRBD1 (5 bases). V lost 9 bases, J lost 2 bases, and 11 bases lay in between. Germline assignment: CDR1 MNHNS and CDR2 SASEGT. This CDR3 spans 12 amino acids. CDR3 DNA: TGTGCCAGTAAGGGGATCACCTACGAGCAGTACTTC. Translating gives CASKGITYEQYF.

A few counts support this clonotype. V gene TRBV6-1 combines with J gene TRBJ2-7; a weak D match, TRBD2 (6 bases). This CDR3 has 16 amino acids. V was cut by 5 bases and J by 1 base, with 18 bases left in between. The germline V gene has CDR1 MNHNS and CDR2 SASEGT. The CDR3 sequence is CASSYSEGGPSYEQYF. CDR3 sequence (DNA): TGTGCCAGCAGTTACAGTGAGGGAGGACCATCCTACGAGCAGTACTTC.

The chain carries TRBV4-1 and TRBJ1-4; 7 bases fit TRBD1. This CDR3 has 16 residues. Germline trimming cut 1 base from V and 0 bases from J; bases unmatched to any gene: 2. Germline lookup yields CDR1 MGHRA and CDR2 YSYEKL. The CDR3 sequence is CASSQGTGATNEKLFF. The CDR3 DNA is TGCGCCAGCAGCCAAGGGACAGGAGCAACTAATGAAAAACTGTTTTTT.

This clonotype was picked up many times. The chain couples TRBV7-2 to TRBJ2-3; 10 bases match TRBD1. The CDR3 covers 15 residues. From germline, CDR1 is SGHTA and CDR2 FQGNSA. The ends lost 4 bases at V and 4 bases at J; junction bases unmatched: 5. CDR3 sequence reads: CASSSRGQGSDTQYF. The CDR3 bases are TGTGCCAGCAGCTCTCGGGGACAGGGGTCAGATACGCAGTATTTT. The full variable domain, completed using reference TRBV7-2 and TRBJ2-3, is GAGVSQSPSNKVTEKGKDVELRCDPISGHTALYWYRQSLGQGLEFLIYFQGNSAPDKSGLPSDRFSAERTGGSVSTLTIQRTQQEDSAVYLCASSSRGQGSDTQYFGPGTRLTVL.

The CDR3 nucleotides read TGCAGTGCGAAGGGACTAGCGGCAACCACCTACGAGCAGTACTTC. Translating gives CSAKGLAATTYEQYF. The chain combines TRBV20-1 with TRBJ2-7, with 11 bases aligning to TRBD2. The CDR3 runs 15 residues. Trimming cost V 6 bases and J 2 bases; bases outside gene matches: 9. The V gene's germline CDR1 is DFQATT and CDR2 SNEGSKA (reference sequence).

This chain joins TRBV5-5 and TRBJ1-2, with 9 bases lining up with TRBD1. CDR1 is SGHKS and CDR2 is YYEKEE in the germline V gene (reference sequence). The CDR3 loop spans 13 amino acids. After removal of 5 bases from V and 8 bases from J, the junction contained 7 bases not matched to a gene. CDR3 nucleotides: TGTGCCAGCAGGTTATGGGACAGGGAAGGCTACACCTTC. It yields the protein CASRLWDREGYTF.

V usage is TRBV29-1 and J usage is TRBJ1-1; 9 bases match TRBD1. The germline V gene has CDR1 SQVTM and CDR2 ANQGSEA. The CDR3 runs to 14 residues. With V trimmed by 6 bases and J by 1 base, 6 bases remained unmatched. In DNA, the CDR3 is TGCAGCGTAACCCGGGACAGGGAGAACACTGAAGCTTTCTTT. Translating it yields CSVTRDRENTEAFF.

There are many counts of this clonotype. The genes are TRBV7-9 and TRBJ2-1; 10 positions match TRBD2. The CDR3 sequence is 14 residues long. Germline lookup yields CDR1 SEHNR and CDR2 FQNEAQ (reference sequence). The V and J ends lost 5 bases and 4 bases, in that order; junction bases with no gene match: 2. The CDR3 protein is CASSGTSAYNEQFF. In nucleotides, the CDR3 is TGTGCCAGCAGCGGGACTAGCGCGTACAATGAGCAGTTCTTC. The full variable domain, with the rest looked up from reference TRBV7-9 and TRBJ2-1, is DTGVSQNPRHKITKRGQNVTFRCDPISEHNRLYWYRQTLGQGPEFLTYFQNEAQLEKSRLLSDRFSAERPKGSFSTLEIQRTEQGDSAMYLCASSGTSAYNEQFFGPGTRLTVL.

The table lists this clonotype with a few counts. This chain links TRBV2 with TRBJ1-1; D ambiguous. The CDR3 loop spans 11 amino acids. V was cut by 7 bases and J by 11 bases, with 14 bases left in between. From germline, CDR1 is SNHLY and CDR2 FYNNEI. In DNA, the CDR3 is TGTGCCAGCATTCAAAACATGTGGGCTTTCTTT. This sequence encodes CASIQNMWAFF.

This clonotype was seen only once. The chain combines TRBV19 with TRBJ2-5; 7 bases agree with TRBD1. Germline V gene data show CDR1 as LNHDA and CDR2 as SQIVND (reference sequence). J was trimmed by 3 bases and V by 8 bases; bases with no gene match: 9. The CDR3 runs 14 residues. CDR3 bases: TGTGCCAGTTCACACAGGGGTGAGAAAGAGACCCAGTACTTC. Translated, it gives CASSHRGEKETQYF.

Comments on this clonotype: At one end the junction does not follow the germline gene, possibly because of a read error. The chain links TRBV6-2 or TRBV6-3 to TRBJ2-6; D may be TRBD1 (5 bases). CDR1 and CDR2 from the germline V gene are MNHEY and SVGEGT. The CDR3 has 18 residues. The CDR3 DNA follows: TGTGCCAGCAGTCACTCCCGGACAAGTCTGTATGGGGCCAACGTCCTGACTTTC. It specifies CASSHSRTSLYGANVLTF.

In this sample, this clonotype turned up many times. The J gene is TRBJ2-3, the V gene TRBV7-2; 7 bases are a match to TRBD2. The length of the CDR3 is 15 residues. Germline V gene data show CDR1 as SGHTA and CDR2 as FQGNSA. The V and J ends lost 5 bases and 1 base, in that order; junction bases with no gene match: 6. The CDR3, as DNA: TGTGCCAGCAGCCTCCAGGCGGGAGGCACAGATACGCAGTATTTT. Translated: CASSLQAGGTDTQYF.

The chain has TRBV7-8 and TRBJ2-7, with D possibly matching TRBD2 (5 bases). V lost 1 base and J lost 0, with 13 bases in between. CDR3 length: 16 amino acids. Germline assignment: CDR1 SGHVS and CDR2 FQNEAQ. The CDR3 is CASSLDPSGSSYEQYF. CDR3 nucleotide sequence: TGTGCCAGCAGCTTAGATCCCAGCGGAAGCTCCTACGAGCAGTACTTC.

This chain uses TRBV4-1 with TRBJ1-2, with D possibly being TRBD1 (6 bases). In germline, CDR1 is MGHRA, CDR2 YSYEKL. The CDR3 has 16 amino acids. The V end was cut by 1 base, the J end by 8 bases, with 20 bases between. The CDR3: CASSQVWGGESEGYTF. The CDR3 DNA reads TGCGCCAGCAGCCAAGTGTGGGGGGGCGAATCAGAGGGCTACACCTTC.

The rearrangement links TRBV6-5 to TRBJ1-1, with D possibly TRBD1 on 6 matching bases. V lost 6 bases and J 4 bases, leaving 9 bases between the germline ends. The CDR3 is 12 residues long. Germline V lookup: CDR1 MNHEY, CDR2 SVGAGI. The chain's CDR3 is CASRGRGTEAFF. Here the CDR3 DNA reads TGTGCCAGCAGGGGCAGGGGCACTGAAGCTTTCTTT.